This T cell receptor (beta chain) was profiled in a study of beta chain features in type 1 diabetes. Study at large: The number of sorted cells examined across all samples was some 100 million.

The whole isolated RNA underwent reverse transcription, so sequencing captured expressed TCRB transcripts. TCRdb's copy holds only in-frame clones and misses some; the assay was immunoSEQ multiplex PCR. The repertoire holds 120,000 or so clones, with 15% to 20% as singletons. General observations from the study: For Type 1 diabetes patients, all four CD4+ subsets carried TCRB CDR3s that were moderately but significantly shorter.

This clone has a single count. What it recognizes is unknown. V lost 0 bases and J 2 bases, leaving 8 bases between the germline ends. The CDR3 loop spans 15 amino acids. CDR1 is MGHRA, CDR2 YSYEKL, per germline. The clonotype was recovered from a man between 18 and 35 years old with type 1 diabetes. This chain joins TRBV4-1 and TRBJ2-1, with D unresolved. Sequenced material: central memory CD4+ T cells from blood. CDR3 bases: TGCGCCAGCAGCCAAGACAGGCAACCCTACAATGAGCAGTTCTTC. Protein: CASSQDRQPYNEQFF.